Shown below are 21 T cell receptor beta chains from a single sample sequenced in a study of T cell repertoires in cytomegalovirus infection. TCRdb passed the reads through MiXCR, listing each CDR3 protein once. The sample carries fewer than 550,000 distinct CDR3 sequences, roughly 12% recorded once. The sequenced sample was PBMCs. These receptors were obtained from a human donor in good health (CMV status not recorded). Some clones in this sample may be carry-over from other donors' samples.

This clonotype was seen ten or more times. The chain employs TRBV7-2 and TRBJ2-5; D gene unclear. The CDR3 is made up of 14 amino acids. Germline CDR1 SGHTA, CDR2 FQGNSA. Trimming stripped 6 bases from V and 0 bases from J, with 11 bases between. This CDR3 is CASRDWAYQETQYF. The CDR3 DNA sequence: TGTGCCAGCAGAGACTGGGCATACCAAGAGACCCAGTACTTC. Supplemented by reference TRBV7-2 and TRBJ2-5, the full variable domain reads GAGVSQSPSNKVTEKGKDVELRCDPISGHTALYWYRQSLGQGLEFLIYFQGNSAPDKSGLPSDRFSAERTGGSVSTLTIQRTQQEDSAVYLCASRDWAYQETQYFGPGTRLLVL.

The V gene is TRBV15, the J gene TRBJ2-1, with 10 bases identical to TRBD2. The CDR3 extends over 17 amino acids. Germline V gene data show CDR1 as LNHNV and CDR2 as YYDKDF (reference sequence). Unmatched junction bases numbered 9, after V lost 1 base and J lost 6 bases. The CDR3 nucleotides read TGTGCCACCAGCAGAGTGGGAGCGGGGGGGGCAGGCAATGAGCAGTTCTTC. Translating it yields CATSRVGAGGAGNEQFF.

This clonotype was detected ten times or more. The chain uses TRBV7-2 and TRBJ1-5; 9 bases line up with TRBD1. Germline CDR1 reads SGHTA; CDR2 reads FQGNSA. CDR3 length equals 17 residues. J gave up 3 bases and V 1 base, and 7 bases lay outside the gene matches. The CDR3 region has the DNA TGTGCCAGCAGCTTAGTCCCCGGGACAGGGTCCAATCAGCCCCAGCATTTT. Protein sequence: CASSLVPGTGSNQPQHF.

Ten or more counts support this clonotype. The CDR3 DNA reads TGTGCCACCAGTGATGCTGCCCATCGGGGGGGTACCGGGGAGCTGTTTTTT. It yields the protein CATSDAAHRGGTGELFF. The chain recombines TRBV24-1 with TRBJ2-2, with 8 nucleotides matching TRBD2. The germline gives CDR1 KGHDR, CDR2 SFDVKD. CDR3 length: 17 residues. V was pared by 3 bases and J by 5 bases, with 10 bases of the junction left unmatched.

This clonotype was counted a few times. The chain recombines TRBV13 with TRBJ1-4; 9 nucleotides match TRBD1. This CDR3 contains 15 residues. Germline V lookup: CDR1 PRHDT, CDR2 FYEKMQ (reference sequence). J was trimmed by 6 bases and V by 4 bases; bases with no gene match: 6. CDR3 bases: TGTGCCAGCAGCTCATACAGGGGGCCGGATGAAAAACTGTTTTTT. As protein: CASSSYRGPDEKLFF.

This clonotype was detected ten times or more. The chain is built from TRBV6-2 or TRBV6-3 and TRBJ2-7, with 8 nucleotides matching TRBD1. This CDR3 contains 14 residues. V dropped 0 bases and J dropped 8; count of bases not matched to a gene: 6. Germline V CDR1 and CDR2: MNHEY, SVGEGT. CDR3 in DNA: TGTGCCAGCAGTTACTCGCTTCAGGGGGCGCAGCAGTACTTC. It encodes CASSYSLQGAQQYF.

The chain couples TRBV20-1 to TRBJ1-1; D remains ambiguous. The germline V gene encodes CDR1 DFQATT and CDR2 SNEGSKA (reference sequence). The CDR3 loop spans 13 amino acids. Trimming removed 1 base from V and 8 bases from J, with 14 bases in between. The CDR3 reads CSARGTLGTEAFF. The CDR3 nucleotides are TGCAGTGCTAGAGGGACTTTAGGAACCGAAGCTTTCTTT.

Comment on this clonotype: Being one base from a much bigger clone, this may be a read error. CDR3: CASSRRDQGTQYF. For the CDR3, the DNA is TGCGCCAGCAGTAGGCGCGACCAAGGGACCCAGTACTTC. The rearrangement uses TRBV5-1 and TRBJ2-5, with D unclear. The CDR3 has 13 residues. Per the germline V gene, CDR1 is SGHRS and CDR2 is YFSETQ.

This clonotype showed up just a few times. The genes are TRBV29-1 and TRBJ2-7; D might be TRBD1 (5 bases). V was trimmed by 2 bases and J by 3 bases, leaving 8 bases between them. Germline V CDR1 and CDR2: SQVTM, ANQGSEA. CDR3 length: 12 amino acids. In DNA form, the CDR3 reads TGCAGCGTTGAAATGGACATCTACGAGCAGTACTTC. As protein: CSVEMDIYEQYF.

This clonotype was observed a few times. The chain combines TRBV18 with TRBJ1-6; 8 nucleotides align to TRBD1. CDR3 size: 17 residues. CDR1 is KGHSH and CDR2 is LQKENI in the germline V gene. After removal of 3 bases from V and 6 bases from J, the junction contained 10 bases not matched to a gene. The CDR3 protein is CASSPERTGLSNSPLHF. The CDR3, as DNA: TGTGCCAGCTCACCGGAAAGGACAGGGTTGAGTAATTCACCCCTCCACTTT.

The chain couples TRBV30 to TRBJ2-2; D gene uncertain. CDR1 and CDR2 (germline): GTSNPN, SVGIG (reference sequence). The ends were cut back, 2 bases at V and 2 bases at J, with 9 bases in the middle. CDR3 length equals 14 residues. The CDR3 spells CAWSISRNTGELFF. DNA for the CDR3: TGTGCCTGGAGTATCTCGCGCAACACCGGGGAGCTGTTTTTT.

This chain links TRBV5-6 with TRBJ1-2; D not certain. This CDR3 is 11 amino acids long. V lost 3 bases and J lost 8, with 8 bases in between. Germline V CDR1 and CDR2: SGHDT, YYEEEE. The CDR3 sequence is CASSSRLGYTF. The CDR3 DNA reads as TGTGCCAGCAGCTCACGGCTCGGCTACACCTTC.

This clonotype was seen many times. This chain connects TRBV24-1 to TRBJ2-2; 7 nucleotides align to TRBD1. Germline V gene data show CDR1 as KGHDR and CDR2 as SFDVKD. J was trimmed by 3 bases and V by 9 bases; bases with no gene match: 3. The CDR3 is 13 residues long. This chain's CDR3 is CATLGQHTGELFF. In DNA, the CDR3 is TGTGCCACCCTGGGACAGCACACCGGGGAGCTGTTTTTT.

The CDR3 DNA sequence: TGTGCCTGGAGTGCCGGGACAGGCTATGGCTACACCTTC. Its translation is CAWSAGTGYGYTF. The chain is built from TRBV30 and TRBJ1-2; 8 nucleotides align to TRBD1. V shed 1 base and J 4 bases; nucleotides not matched to a gene: 2. The CDR3 covers 13 residues. CDR1 is GTSNPN and CDR2 is SVGIG in the germline V gene (reference sequence).

As concerns this clonotype: Given a much more abundant clone one base away, this may be a read error. The J gene is TRBJ1-5, the V gene TRBV2; no clear D gene. Deletions cut 7 bases from V and 3 bases from J, with 16 bases between. This CDR3 comprises 15 residues. From germline, CDR1 is SNHLY and CDR2 FYNNEI. The CDR3 protein is CASKSDGCINQPQHF. DNA of the CDR3: TGTGCCAGCAAATCAGATGGGTGTATCAATCAGCCCCAGCATTTT. Using reference TRBV2 and TRBJ1-5 for the parts outside the CDR3, the full variable domain is EPEVTQTPSHQVTQMGQEVILRCVPISNHLYFYWYRQILGQKVEFLVSFYNNEISEKSEIFDDQFSVERPDGSNFTLKIRSTKLEDSAMYFCASKSDGCINQPQHFGDGTRLSIL.

This clonotype was observed many times. This chain connects TRBV11-2 to TRBJ2-1, with D perhaps matching TRBD2 (6 bases). CDR3 length: 19 amino acids. Trimming removed 10 bases from V and 0 bases from J, with 28 bases in between. Germline V gives CDR1 SGHAT, CDR2 FQNNGV. The CDR3 region is CATHNGRGGGRNSYNEQFF. CDR3 bases: TGTGCCACCCATAACGGTCGGGGAGGAGGAAGAAACTCCTACAATGAGCAGTTCTTC.

This clonotype was counted many times. The chain recombines TRBV7-9 with TRBJ1-1; tentative D call: TRBD1 (5 bases). Trimming left V 1 base short and J 5 bases short, with 17 bases between. The CDR3 totals 16 residues. The germline V gene encodes CDR1 SEHNR and CDR2 FQNEAQ (reference sequence). CDR3 sequence reads: CASSLVSPGGLTEAFF. The CDR3 DNA is TGTGCCAGCAGCTTAGTGTCTCCCGGGGGACTGACTGAAGCTTTCTTT.

The table lists this clonotype with a few counts. The gene calls are TRBV7-9 and TRBJ1-4; 10 bases line up with TRBD1. Germline V gene lookup returns CDR1 SEHNR and CDR2 FQNEAQ (reference sequence). CDR3 length: 15 residues. V lost 5 bases and J lost 5; bases outside the gene matches: 5. The CDR3 region has the DNA TGTGCCAGCAGCATAGGGACAGGGGTAAATGAAAAACTGTTTTTT. Encoded protein: CASSIGTGVNEKLFF.

In this sample, this clonotype turned up many times. The CDR3: CASITSWGEAQPQHF. DNA of the CDR3: TGTGCCAGCATTACATCCTGGGGGGAGGCTCAGCCCCAGCATTTT. The chain joins TRBV6-5 to TRBJ1-5; TRBD1 might be the D (5 bases). Germline V CDR1 and CDR2: MNHEY, SVGAGI. CDR3 size: 15 residues. V lost 7 bases and J 6 bases, leaving 19 bases between the germline ends.

This clonotype was counted between two and nine times. The rearrangement links TRBV5-1 to TRBJ2-5; TRBD2 agrees at 10 bases. Looked up from germline, CDR1 is SGHRS and CDR2 is YFSETQ. The CDR3 sequence is 17 residues long. V was clipped by 1 base and J by 4 bases; unmatched bases: 10. CDR3 sequence reads: CASSLFMASGSTETQYF. CDR3 nucleotide sequence: TGCGCCAGCAGCTTGTTTATGGCTAGCGGGAGTACAGAGACCCAGTACTTC.

The table lists this clonotype with many counts. This CDR3 is CASRSSSFYEQYF. CDR3 DNA sequence: TGTGCCAGCAGGTCAAGTTCCTTCTACGAGCAGTACTTC. This chain connects TRBV7-2 to TRBJ2-7, with unresolved D. V was shortened by 6 bases and J by 3 bases, with 12 bases between the two germline ends. Germline V gene data show CDR1 as SGHTA and CDR2 as FQGNSA. CDR3 length equals 13 residues. The variable domain in full, completed from reference TRBV7-2 and TRBJ2-7, reads GAGVSQSPSNKVTEKGKDVELRCDPISGHTALYWYRQSLGQGLEFLIYFQGNSAPDKSGLPSDRFSAERTGGSVSTLTIQRTQQEDSAVYLCASRSSSFYEQYFGPGTRLTVT.